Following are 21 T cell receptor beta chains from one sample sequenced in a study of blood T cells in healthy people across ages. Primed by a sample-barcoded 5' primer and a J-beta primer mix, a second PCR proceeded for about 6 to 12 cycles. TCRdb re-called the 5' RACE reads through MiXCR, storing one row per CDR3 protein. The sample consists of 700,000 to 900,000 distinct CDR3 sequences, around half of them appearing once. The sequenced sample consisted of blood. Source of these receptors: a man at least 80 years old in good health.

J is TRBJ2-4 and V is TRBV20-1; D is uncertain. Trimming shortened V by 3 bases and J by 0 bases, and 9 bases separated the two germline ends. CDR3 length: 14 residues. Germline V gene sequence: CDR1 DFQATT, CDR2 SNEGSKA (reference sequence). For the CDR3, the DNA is TGCAGTGCTAGCGGCGAGCTAGCCAAAAACATTCAGTACTTC. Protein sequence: CSASGELAKNIQYF.

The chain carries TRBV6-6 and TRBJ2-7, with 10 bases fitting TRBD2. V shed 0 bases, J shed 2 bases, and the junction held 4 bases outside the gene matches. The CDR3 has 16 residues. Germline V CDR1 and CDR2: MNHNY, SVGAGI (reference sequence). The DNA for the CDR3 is TGTGCCAGCAGTTACTCGCCTAGCGGGAGAACCTACGAGCAGTACTTC. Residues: CASSYSPSGRTYEQYF.

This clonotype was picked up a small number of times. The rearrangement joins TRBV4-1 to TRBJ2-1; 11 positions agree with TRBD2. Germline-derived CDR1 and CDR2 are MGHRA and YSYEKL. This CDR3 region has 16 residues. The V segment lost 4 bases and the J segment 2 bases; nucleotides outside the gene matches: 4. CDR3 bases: TGCGCCAGCAGCCTACGACTAGCGGGAACCTACAATGAGCAGTTCTTC. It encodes CASSLRLAGTYNEQFF.

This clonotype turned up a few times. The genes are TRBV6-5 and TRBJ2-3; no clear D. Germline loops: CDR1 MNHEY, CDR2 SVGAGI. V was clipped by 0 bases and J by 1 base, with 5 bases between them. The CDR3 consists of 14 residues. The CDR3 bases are TGTGCCAGCAGTTACTCGGATGGCACAGATACGCAGTATTTT. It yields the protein CASSYSDGTDTQYF.

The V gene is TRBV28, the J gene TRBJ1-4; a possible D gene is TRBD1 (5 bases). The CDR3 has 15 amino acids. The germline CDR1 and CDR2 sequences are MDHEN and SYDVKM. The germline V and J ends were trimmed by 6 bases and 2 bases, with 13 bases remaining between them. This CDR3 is CASSPPGPTNEKLFF. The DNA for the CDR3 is TGTGCCAGCAGCCCGCCGGGGCCCACTAATGAAAAACTGTTTTTT.

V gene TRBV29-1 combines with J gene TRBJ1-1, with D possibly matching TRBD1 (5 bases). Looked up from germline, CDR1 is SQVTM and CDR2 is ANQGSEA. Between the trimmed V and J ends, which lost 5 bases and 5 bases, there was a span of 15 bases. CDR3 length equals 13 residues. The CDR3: CSVLQDLGTEAFF. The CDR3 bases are TGCAGCGTTTTACAGGATCTGGGGACTGAAGCTTTCTTT.

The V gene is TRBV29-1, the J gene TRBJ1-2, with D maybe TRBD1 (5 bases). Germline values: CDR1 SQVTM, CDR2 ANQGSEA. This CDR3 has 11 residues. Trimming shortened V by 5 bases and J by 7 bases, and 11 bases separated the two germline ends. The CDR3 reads CSVTQGSGYTF. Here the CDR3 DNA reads TGCAGCGTTACCCAGGGATCTGGCTACACCTTC.

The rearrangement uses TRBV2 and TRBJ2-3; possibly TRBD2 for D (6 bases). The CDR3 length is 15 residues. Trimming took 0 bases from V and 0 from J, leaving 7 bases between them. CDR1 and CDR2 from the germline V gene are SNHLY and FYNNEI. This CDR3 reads CASSEAGLSTDTQYF. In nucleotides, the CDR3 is TGTGCCAGCAGTGAAGCGGGACTGAGCACAGATACGCAGTATTTT.

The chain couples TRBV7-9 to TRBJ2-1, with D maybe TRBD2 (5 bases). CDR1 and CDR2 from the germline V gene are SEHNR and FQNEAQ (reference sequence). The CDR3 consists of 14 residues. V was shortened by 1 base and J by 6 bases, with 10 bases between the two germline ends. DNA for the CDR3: TGTGCCAGCAGCTTAGGCCTTCGGGGCAATGAGCAGTTCTTC. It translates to CASSLGLRGNEQFF.

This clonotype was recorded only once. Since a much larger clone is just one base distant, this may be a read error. The CDR3 sequence is CASSEETQFF. Here the CDR3 DNA reads TGTGCCAGCAGTGAAGAGACCCAGTTCTTC. The J gene is TRBJ2-1, the V gene TRBV6-1; D is unresolved. V was shortened by 1 base and J by 13 bases, with 5 bases between the two germline ends. The CDR3 covers 10 residues. CDR1 MNHNS and CDR2 SASEGT come from the germline V gene.

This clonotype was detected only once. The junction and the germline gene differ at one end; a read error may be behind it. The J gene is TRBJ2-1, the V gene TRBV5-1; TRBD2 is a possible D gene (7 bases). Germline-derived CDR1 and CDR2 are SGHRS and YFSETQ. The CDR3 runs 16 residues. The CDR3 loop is CASSLAAGASYNEQFF. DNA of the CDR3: TGCGCCAGCAGCTTGGCCGCGGGGGCCTCCTATAATGAGCAGTTCTTC.

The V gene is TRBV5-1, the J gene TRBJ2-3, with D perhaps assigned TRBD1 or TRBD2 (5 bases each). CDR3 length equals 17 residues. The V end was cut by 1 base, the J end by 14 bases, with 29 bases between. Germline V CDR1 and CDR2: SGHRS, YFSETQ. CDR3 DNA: TGCGCCAGCAGCTTGCTACAGGCCGGGGTTGGGCACAGATACGCGTATTTT. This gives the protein CASSLLQAGVGHRYAYF.

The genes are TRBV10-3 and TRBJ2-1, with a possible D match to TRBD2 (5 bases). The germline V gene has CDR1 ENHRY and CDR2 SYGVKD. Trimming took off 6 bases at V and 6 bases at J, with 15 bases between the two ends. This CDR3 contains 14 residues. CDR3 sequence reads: CAIRGAEVANEQFF. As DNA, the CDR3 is TGTGCCATCAGGGGAGCGGAGGTCGCCAATGAGCAGTTCTTC.

In DNA form, the CDR3 reads TGCAGCGCCGACGTAAAAAACATTCAGTACTTC. Protein: CSADVKNIQYF. V usage is TRBV29-1 and J usage is TRBJ2-4; the D is unclear. CDR1 is SQVTM, CDR2 ANQGSEA, per germline. V lost 7 bases to trimming and J lost 4 bases, with 8 bases between them. The CDR3 sequence is 11 residues long.

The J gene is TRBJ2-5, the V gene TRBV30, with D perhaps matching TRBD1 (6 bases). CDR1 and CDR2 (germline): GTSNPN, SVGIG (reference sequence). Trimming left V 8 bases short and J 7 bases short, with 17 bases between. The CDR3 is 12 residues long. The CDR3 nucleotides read TGTGCCGGCGAGGACAGACAATGGACCCAGTACTTC. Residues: CAGEDRQWTQYF.

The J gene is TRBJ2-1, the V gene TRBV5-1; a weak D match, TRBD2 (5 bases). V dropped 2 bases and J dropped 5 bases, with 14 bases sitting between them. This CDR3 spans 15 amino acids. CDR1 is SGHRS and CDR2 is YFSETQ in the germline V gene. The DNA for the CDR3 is TGCGCCAGCAGCTTTAGTCTGACGGGGAACAATGAGCAGTTCTTC. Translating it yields CASSFSLTGNNEQFF.

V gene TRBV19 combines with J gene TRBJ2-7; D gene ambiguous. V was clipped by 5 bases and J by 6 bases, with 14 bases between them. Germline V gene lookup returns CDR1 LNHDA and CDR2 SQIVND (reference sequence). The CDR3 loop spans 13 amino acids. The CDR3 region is CASSSSRLSEQYF. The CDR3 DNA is TGTGCCAGTAGTTCCTCAAGACTCTCCGAGCAGTACTTC.

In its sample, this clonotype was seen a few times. CDR3 sequence (DNA): TGTGCCACCAGCAGAGATAGACAGGGCACGAACTATGGCTACACCTTC. It codes for CATSRDRQGTNYGYTF. The rearrangement uses TRBV15 and TRBJ1-2; 7 bases match TRBD1. The CDR3 is 16 amino acids. V shed 0 bases and J 2 bases; nucleotides not matched to a gene: 6. Looked up from germline, CDR1 is LNHNV and CDR2 is YYDKDF (reference sequence).

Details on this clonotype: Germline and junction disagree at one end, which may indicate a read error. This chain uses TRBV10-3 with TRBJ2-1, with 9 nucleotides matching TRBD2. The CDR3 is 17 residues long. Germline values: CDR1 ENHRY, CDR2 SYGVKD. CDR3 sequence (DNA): TGTGCCATCAGTGAAGGCGCTAGCGGGACAGTCCACAAGGAGCAGTTCTTC. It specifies CAISEGASGTVHKEQFF.

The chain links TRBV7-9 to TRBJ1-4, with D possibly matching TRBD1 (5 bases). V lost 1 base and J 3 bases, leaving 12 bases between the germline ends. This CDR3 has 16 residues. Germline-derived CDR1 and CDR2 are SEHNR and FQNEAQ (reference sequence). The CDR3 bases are TGTGCCAGCAGCTTAGTGGTTGGGGCACCTAATGAAAAACTGTTTTTT. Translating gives CASSLVVGAPNEKLFF.

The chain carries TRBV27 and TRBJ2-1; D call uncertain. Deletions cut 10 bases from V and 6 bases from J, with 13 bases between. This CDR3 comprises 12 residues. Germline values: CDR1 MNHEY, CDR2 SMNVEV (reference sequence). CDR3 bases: TGTGCCACCCGTAGGCTACCCAATGAGCAGTTCTTC. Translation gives CATRRLPNEQFF.